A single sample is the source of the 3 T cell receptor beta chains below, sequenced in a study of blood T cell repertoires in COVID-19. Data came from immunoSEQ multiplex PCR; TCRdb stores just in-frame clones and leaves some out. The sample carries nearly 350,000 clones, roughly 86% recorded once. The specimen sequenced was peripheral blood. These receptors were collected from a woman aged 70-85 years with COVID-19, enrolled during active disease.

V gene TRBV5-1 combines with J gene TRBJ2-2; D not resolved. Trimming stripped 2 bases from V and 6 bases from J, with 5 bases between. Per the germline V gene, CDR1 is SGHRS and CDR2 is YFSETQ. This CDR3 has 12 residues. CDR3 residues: CASSFGPGELFF. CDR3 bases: TGCGCCAGCAGCTTTGGGCCCGGGGAGCTGTTTTTT.

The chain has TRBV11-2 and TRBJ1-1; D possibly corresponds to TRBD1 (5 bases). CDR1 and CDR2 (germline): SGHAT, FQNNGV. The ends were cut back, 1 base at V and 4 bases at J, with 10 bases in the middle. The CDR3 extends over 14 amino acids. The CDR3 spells CASSLGRGSTEAFF. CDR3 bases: TGTGCCAGCAGCTTAGGGCGGGGGAGCACTGAAGCTTTCTTT.

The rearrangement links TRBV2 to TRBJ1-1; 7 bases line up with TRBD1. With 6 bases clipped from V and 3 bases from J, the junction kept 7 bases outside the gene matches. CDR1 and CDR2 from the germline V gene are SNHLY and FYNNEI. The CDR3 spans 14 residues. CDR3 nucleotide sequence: TGTGCCAGCAGGGTGGACAGGTTTTACACTGAAGCTTTCTTT. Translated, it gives CASRVDRFYTEAFF.